This T cell receptor beta chain came from a study of shared clonotypes between healthy human individuals. Cells designated naive CD8 were CD45RO-negative and were positively selected for CCR7, with terminally differentiated effector memory CD45RA+ cells excluded. Across several immunoSEQ plates, the genomic DNA of each subset was split evenly. Only in-frame clones appear in the TCRdb table, and some are missing; sequencing was by immunoSEQ multiplex PCR. Of 2 million to 2.5 million clones listed, approximately 94% were seen once; the top ten hold around 1.7%. The CDR3 extends over 16 amino acids. The germline CDR1 and CDR2 sequences are SEHNR and FQNEAQ (reference sequence). V was clipped by 5 bases and J by 3 bases, with 19 bases between them.

The chain combines TRBV7-9 with TRBJ2-5; D gene uncertain. This clonotype was obtained from a man between 18 and 35 years old in good health. Some clones in this sample may be carry-over from other donors' samples. The sequenced sample was naive CD8+ T cells from PBMCs. This chain's CDR3 is CASSRNQLNPKETQYF. CDR3 nucleotides: TGTGCCAGCAGCCGGAACCAGCTAAACCCAAAAGAGACCCAGTACTTC.